This TCR beta chain was sequenced in a study of T cell repertoires in cytomegalovirus infection. Study background: Public TCR beta signature analysis indicated the presence of both CMV infection and matching HLA type.

MiXCR was run by TCRdb on the reads, yielding one entry per CDR3 protein. Seen here are 70,000 to 75,000 distinct CDR3 sequences, 4% observed once, and the top ten hold about 20%. Whole-study results and caveats: The ex vivo response showed dominance by HLA-C-restricted CMV-specific TCR beta clonotypes. Adding up the frequency of public TCR beta families identified people who carried CMV plus the relevant HLA.

This clonotype was found many times. Its antigen is undetermined. The sequence was obtained from a human donor in good health (CMV status not recorded). Some clones in this sample may be carry-over from other donors' samples. Sequencing was carried out using PBMCs.

CDR3 in DNA: TGTGCCAGCAGCCCTACACGCCGACATCCCTCTAATGAAAAACTGTTTTTT. This gives the protein CASSPTRRHPSNEKLFF. The chain combines TRBV7-3 with TRBJ1-4, with D uncertain. Per germline, CDR1 SGHTA and CDR2 FQGTGA. The CDR3 length is 17 residues. V was clipped by 5 bases and J by 3 bases, with 19 bases between them.